These 18 T cell receptor beta chains originate from one sample sequenced in a study of T-cell reconstitution after alpha-beta-depleted transplantation in children (dated by TCRdb to about 2016). Libraries were made using PCR. The data were produced on an Illumina HiSeq 2500. TCR libraries were prepared with molecular barcoding, using unique molecular identifiers to normalize TCRbeta repertoire quantification. TCRdb reprocessed the public reads (quality trimming at Q25 with fastp, clone calling with MiXCR) and kept in-frame beta chains. Duplicate CDR3 protein sequences are folded into a single record with the most common DNA and genes. This sample comprises 600,000 or so distinct CDR3 sequences, roughly 23% of them detected only once. Over 12% of the sample goes to the ten largest clones. The sample's treatment or condition, from its label and the paper: allogeneic hematopoietic cell transplantation with graft depleted of TCRalphabeta T cells and CD19 B cells.

The sequencing here drew on PBMCs, mostly from graft donor cells, taken 360 days after TCRalphabeta/CD19-depleted stem cell transplant. All receptors derive from a boy in the first two years of life who had a stem cell transplant for acute myeloid leukemia, so the T cells may come from the graft donor.

This clonotype was seen many times. The rearrangement uses TRBV7-2 and TRBJ1-1; D not resolved. In germline, CDR1 is SGHTA, CDR2 FQGNSA. The V end was cut by 0 bases, the J end by 5 bases, with 7 bases between. This CDR3 comprises 13 residues. CDR3 sequence reads: CASSLAYQTEAFF. The CDR3 bases are TGTGCCAGCAGCTTAGCGTACCAGACTGAAGCTTTCTTT.

This clonotype has only a few counts. The chain employs TRBV20-1 and TRBJ2-3; 11 bases align to TRBD1. The CDR3 is made up of 18 amino acids. After removal of 5 bases from V and 5 bases from J, the junction contained 18 bases not matched to a gene. The germline V gene has CDR1 DFQATT and CDR2 SNEGSKA (reference sequence). The CDR3 DNA is TGCAGTGCTCACAAGCTACATCCGGGACAGGGGGATGAAGATACGCAGTATTTT. Amino acid sequence: CSAHKLHPGQGDEDTQYF.

This clonotype has more than one count but fewer than ten. This sequence joins TRBV20-1 and TRBJ2-5, with D possibly being TRBD1 or TRBD2 (5 bases each). The CDR3 is 14 amino acids. The germline V gene has CDR1 DFQATT and CDR2 SNEGSKA (reference sequence). V was shortened by 6 bases and J by 3 bases, with 17 bases between the two germline ends. DNA for the CDR3: TGCAGTGCGGACGGCCGGGACCGGGAAGAGACCCAGTACTTC. Translation gives CSADGRDREETQYF.

This clonotype turned up a few times. The gene calls are TRBV6-5 and TRBJ1-2; no reliable D call. The V gene lost 3 bases and the J gene lost 7 bases, with 18 bases spanning the gap. The CDR3 length is 15 residues. Germline V gene data show CDR1 as MNHEY and CDR2 as SVGAGI. CDR3 nucleotides: TGTGCCAGCAGTTATCTGACGCAAAAGTGGGCTGGCTACACCTTC. Translated: CASSYLTQKWAGYTF.

The V gene is TRBV20-1, the J gene TRBJ2-1; TRBD2 agrees at 12 bases. This CDR3 comprises 15 residues. Trimming removed 3 bases from V and 6 bases from J; junction bases left unmatched: 6. Per germline, CDR1 DFQATT and CDR2 SNEGSKA (reference sequence). The CDR3 DNA sequence: TGCAGTGCTAGTGACCTAGCGGGGGGGCCCAATGAGCAGTTCTTC. Translating gives CSASDLAGGPNEQFF.

This clonotype was counted ten times or more. As DNA, the CDR3 is TGCGCCAGCAGCCAAGATAACTCCGGCTCCTACGAGCAGTACTTC. It yields the protein CASSQDNSGSYEQYF. V gene TRBV4-3 combines with J gene TRBJ2-7; D gene unclear. The CDR3 extends over 15 amino acids. V lost 0 bases, J lost 0 bases, and 9 bases lay in between. Per the germline V gene, CDR1 is LGHNA and CDR2 is YSLEER.

This clonotype was recorded many times. The chain joins TRBV12-3 or TRBV12-4 to TRBJ2-7, with D possibly matching TRBD1 (6 bases). V was clipped by 7 bases and J by 4 bases, with 17 bases between them. The length of the CDR3 is 14 residues. This CDR3 is CASTPGTMFYEQYF. The CDR3 coding sequence is TGTGCCAGCACCCCCGGGACAATGTTTTACGAGCAGTACTTC.

This clonotype was counted at least ten times. V usage is TRBV3-1 and J usage is TRBJ2-7; 9 bases match TRBD1. The CDR3 has 18 amino acids. Unmatched junction bases numbered 15, after V lost 4 bases and J lost 2 bases. Germline loops: CDR1 LGHDT, CDR2 YNNKEL (reference sequence). CDR3 protein: CASSPFFQDRGHTYEQYV. In DNA form, the CDR3 reads TGTGCCAGCAGCCCCTTCTTCCAGGACAGGGGCCACACCTACGAGCAGTACGTC.

This clonotype appeared a few times. The chain employs TRBV23-1 and TRBJ1-5; tentative D call: TRBD1 (5 bases). TRBV23-1 is placed among ORFs of uncertain function. V dropped 6 bases and J dropped 0 bases, with 12 bases sitting between them. This CDR3 has 15 residues. DNA for the CDR3: TGCGCCAGCAGGCAGCGGAGGGGTAGCAATCAGCCCCAGCATTTT. It translates to CASRQRRGSNQPQHF.

This clonotype was detected only a few times. The chain carries TRBV20-1 and TRBJ2-2; 9 nucleotides line up with TRBD1. Germline V gives CDR1 DFQATT, CDR2 SNEGSKA (reference sequence). The CDR3 runs 13 residues. CDR3 nucleotide sequence: TGCAGAGCAAACAGGGGGCATGACGGGGAGCTGTTTTTT. Protein: CRANRGHDGELFF.

This clonotype was counted ten times or more. The chain recombines TRBV7-2 with TRBJ2-2; 9 bases are a match to TRBD2. CDR1 and CDR2 from the germline V gene are SGHTA and FQGNSA. J lost 0 bases, V lost 5 bases, and 7 bases had no gene match. The CDR3 runs 17 residues. The chain's CDR3 is CASSTYSGGPNTGELFF. DNA for the CDR3: TGTGCCAGCAGCACGTATAGCGGGGGACCGAACACCGGGGAGCTGTTTTTT.

This clonotype was detected many times. The chain carries TRBV4-1 and TRBJ2-2; 9 nucleotides align to TRBD2. Trimming took 4 bases from V and 1 from J; bases not matched to a gene: 10. Germline CDR1 and CDR2: MGHRA and YSYEKL. The CDR3 loop spans 18 amino acids. The CDR3 DNA is TGCGCCAGCAGCCGCAGATTAGCGGGGGACCAGAACACCGGGGAGCTGTTTTTT. Its translation is CASSRRLAGDQNTGELFF.

This clonotype was picked up a small number of times. The V call is TRBV20-1, the J call TRBJ2-5; a weak D match, TRBD2 (7 bases). The CDR3 length is 13 residues. Germline V gene lookup returns CDR1 DFQATT and CDR2 SNEGSKA (reference sequence). Between the trimmed V and J ends, which lost 3 bases and 7 bases, there was a span of 15 bases. The CDR3 loop is CSASGGAVGTQYF. The CDR3 DNA reads TGCAGTGCTAGTGGGGGGGCGGTCGGGACCCAGTACTTC.

There are many counts of this clonotype. This chain joins TRBV18 and TRBJ1-1; 8 nucleotides agree with TRBD1. Germline CDR1 and CDR2: KGHSH and LQKENI. Losses at the gene ends were 8 bases for V and 1 base for J; bases not matched to a gene: 6. This CDR3 spans 14 amino acids. For the CDR3, the DNA is TGTGCCAGCCGCCCTCAGGGGGCGAACACTGAAGCTTTCTTT. This sequence encodes CASRPQGANTEAFF.

This clonotype came up a few times. This rearrangement joins TRBV20-1 to TRBJ1-6; D is perhaps TRBD1 (6 bases). CDR3 length: 16 amino acids. Per germline, CDR1 DFQATT and CDR2 SNEGSKA (reference sequence). Trimming pared 5 bases from V and 0 bases from J, leaving 14 bases between. The CDR3 loop is CSAPRQGSSYNSPLHF. The CDR3 DNA reads TGCAGTGCTCCGAGGCAGGGGAGCTCCTATAATTCACCCCTCCACTTT.

This clonotype was found many times. The chain links TRBV6-5 to TRBJ1-2; 7 positions match TRBD1. CDR3 length equals 14 residues. The ends lost 2 bases at V and 8 bases at J; junction bases unmatched: 8. Germline values: CDR1 MNHEY, CDR2 SVGAGI. The CDR3 nucleotides read TGTGCCAGCAGTTACACCGACAGGGATTGGGGCTACACCTTC. This codes for CASSYTDRDWGYTF.

The chain employs TRBV20-1 and TRBJ2-4; 10 nucleotides align to TRBD1. Germline-derived CDR1 and CDR2 are DFQATT and SNEGSKA (reference sequence). The CDR3 loop spans 14 amino acids. J lost 8 bases, V lost 4 bases, and 8 bases had no gene match. The CDR3 loop is CSATGQGFSYIQYF. As DNA, the CDR3 is TGCAGTGCTACGGGACAGGGGTTTTCTTACATTCAGTACTTC.

This clonotype was observed a few times. CDR3 loop: CASSIQGDQETQYF. CDR3 DNA sequence: TGTGCCAGCAGCATACAGGGGGACCAAGAGACCCAGTACTTC. This chain uses TRBV7-8 with TRBJ2-5; 8 nucleotides line up with TRBD1. The CDR3 is 14 amino acids. J was trimmed by 0 bases and V by 5 bases; bases with no gene match: 2. Germline loops: CDR1 SGHVS, CDR2 FQNEAQ.